These 9 T cell receptor beta chains originate from one sample sequenced in a study of blood T cell repertoires in COVID-19. TCRdb's table, derived via immunoSEQ multiplex PCR, lists solely in-frame clones and lacks some. The sample has 200,000 or so clones, more than 80% seen once. Input material: peripheral blood. The source is an elderly woman with acute or convalescent COVID-19.

The chain carries TRBV30 and TRBJ1-1; the match to TRBD1 covers 9 bases. Germline V gene data show CDR1 as GTSNPN and CDR2 as SVGIG (reference sequence). V gave up 5 bases and J gave up 4 bases; unmatched junction bases: 14. This CDR3 is 16 amino acids long. CDR3 amino acids: CAWAAGTGRGFTEAFF. The CDR3 DNA follows: TGTGCCTGGGCCGCCGGGACAGGGCGAGGTTTCACTGAAGCTTTCTTT.

CDR3 nucleotides: TGTGCCAGCAGTTTATGGCAGGGAAGTTATGGCTACACCTTC. As protein: CASSLWQGSYGYTF. This chain connects TRBV28 to TRBJ1-2; a weak D match, TRBD1 (5 bases). The V end lost 0 bases, the J end lost 5 bases, and 10 bases lay between the germline ends. This CDR3 region has 14 residues. Germline V lookup: CDR1 MDHEN, CDR2 SYDVKM.

This clone appeared many times. The chain couples TRBV7-2 to TRBJ2-1; TRBD2 aligns across 7 bases. CDR1 and CDR2 (germline): SGHTA, FQGNSA. Losses at the gene ends were 5 bases for V and 8 bases for J; bases not matched to a gene: 12. The length of the CDR3 is 15 residues. The CDR3 nucleotides read TGTGCCAGCAGCCAATCCGGGACTACGCCACATGAGCAGTTCTTC. This gives the protein CASSQSGTTPHEQFF.

The chain has TRBV19 and TRBJ1-6; TRBD1 matches 7 bases. There are 17 residues in the CDR3. Unmatched junction bases numbered 9, after V lost 3 bases and J lost 4 bases. CDR1 and CDR2 (germline): LNHDA, SQIVND (reference sequence). CDR3 nucleotide sequence: TGTGCCAGTAGTATCTCCAAGGGGGCTATATATAATTCACCCCTCCACTTT. Translating gives CASSISKGAIYNSPLHF.

The table lists this clone with a count of one. The V and J genes are TRBV6-2 or TRBV6-3 and TRBJ2-1, with D tentatively TRBD2 (7 bases). Deletions cut 4 bases from V and 7 bases from J, with 14 bases between. Germline values: CDR1 MNHEY, CDR2 SVGEGT. The CDR3 is made up of 14 amino acids. CDR3 residues: CASSSFGGANEQFF. As DNA, the CDR3 is TGTGCCAGCAGTTCTTTTGGGGGGGCTAATGAGCAGTTCTTC.

V is TRBV7-3 and J is TRBJ2-7; possibly TRBD2 for D (6 bases). This CDR3 is built from 13 residues. The germline V gene has CDR1 SGHTA and CDR2 FQGTGA. Trimming took 0 bases from V and 6 from J, leaving 9 bases between them. Here the CDR3 DNA reads TGTGCCAGCAGCTTAACGGAGGGGACCGAGCAGTACTTC. Translated, it gives CASSLTEGTEQYF.

This chain connects TRBV11-2 to TRBJ1-3; TRBD1 agrees at 7 bases. The CDR3 runs to 15 residues. V gave up 3 bases and J gave up 1 base; unmatched junction bases: 3. Germline lookup yields CDR1 SGHAT and CDR2 FQNNGV. Written as DNA, the CDR3 is TGTGCCAGCAGCTTCCACAGGGGTTCTGGAAACACCATATATTTT. This translates into CASSFHRGSGNTIYF.

The chain carries TRBV7-9 and TRBJ2-1, with a tentative D call TRBD1 (6 bases). With 1 base removed from V and 7 bases from J, the gap between germline ends came to 23 bases. This CDR3 spans 18 amino acids. Germline V gene sequence: CDR1 SEHNR, CDR2 FQNEAQ (reference sequence). CDR3 sequence: CASSLVGAGEARSNEQFF. The CDR3 DNA reads TGTGCCAGCAGCTTAGTAGGGGCAGGGGAAGCCCGGAGTAATGAGCAGTTCTTC.

This chain uses TRBV4-1 with TRBJ1-2; D is perhaps TRBD1 (6 bases). CDR1 MGHRA and CDR2 YSYEKL come from the germline V gene. The CDR3 runs to 11 residues. With 8 bases removed from V and 6 bases from J, the gap between germline ends came to 10 bases. The CDR3 loop is CASRYRDGYTF. CDR3 DNA: TGCGCCAGCCGCTACAGGGATGGCTACACCTTC.